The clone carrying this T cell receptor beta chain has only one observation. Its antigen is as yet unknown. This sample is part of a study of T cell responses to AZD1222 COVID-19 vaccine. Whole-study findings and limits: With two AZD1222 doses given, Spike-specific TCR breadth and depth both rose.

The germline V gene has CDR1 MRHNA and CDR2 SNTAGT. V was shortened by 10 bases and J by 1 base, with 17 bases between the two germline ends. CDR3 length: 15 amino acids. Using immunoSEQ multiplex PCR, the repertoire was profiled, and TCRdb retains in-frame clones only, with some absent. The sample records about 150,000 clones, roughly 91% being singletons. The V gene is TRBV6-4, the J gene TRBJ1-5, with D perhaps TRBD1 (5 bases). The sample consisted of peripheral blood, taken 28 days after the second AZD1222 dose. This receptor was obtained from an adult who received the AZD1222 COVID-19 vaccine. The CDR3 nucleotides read TGTGCCATCCCCCGGGGGTGGCGAAGCAATCAGCCCCAGCATTTT. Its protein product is CAIPRGWRSNQPQHF.